A single sample is the source of the 30 T cell receptor beta chains below, sequenced in a study of blood T cell repertoires in COVID-19. The repertoire was sequenced with immunoSEQ multiplex PCR; TCRdb's copy has only in-frame clones and lacks some. Of about 80,000 clones in the sample, around 78% are singletons; the top ten hold approximately 40%. Sequenced material: peripheral blood. The receptors shown here come from a man aged 55 to 70 with COVID-19, enrolled during active disease.

The V call is TRBV7-8, the J call TRBJ2-5; TRBD2 agrees at 11 bases. The V segment lost 1 base and the J segment 2 bases; nucleotides outside the gene matches: 6. Germline lookup yields CDR1 SGHVS and CDR2 FQNEAQ. The CDR3 has 17 amino acids. In DNA, the CDR3 is TGTGCCAGCAGCTTAGGTTGGGGACTAGCGGATCAAGAGACCCAGTACTTC. It encodes CASSLGWGLADQETQYF.

The chain employs TRBV19 and TRBJ2-2; D may be TRBD1 (5 bases). This CDR3 has 13 amino acids. The ends were cut back, 2 bases at V and 5 bases at J, with 6 bases in the middle. The germline V gene encodes CDR1 LNHDA and CDR2 SQIVND (reference sequence). CDR3 residues: CASSIRGTGELFF. The CDR3 DNA is TGTGCCAGTAGTATAAGGGGAACCGGGGAGCTGTTTTTT.

This clone was detected only a few times. This chain uses TRBV27 with TRBJ1-5, with D perhaps TRBD1 (6 bases). V shed 6 bases and J shed 0 bases, with 9 bases lying between them. Germline assignment: CDR1 MNHEY and CDR2 SMNVEV (reference sequence). The CDR3 spans 14 residues. The CDR3 protein is CASRLGGSNQPQHF. The CDR3 DNA sequence: TGTGCCAGCAGGCTAGGGGGTAGCAATCAGCCCCAGCATTTT.

CDR3 amino acids: CASSETGGSSQYF. CDR3 sequence (DNA): TGTGCCAGCAGCGAGACAGGGGGGAGTTCCCAGTACTTC. The chain links TRBV7-9 to TRBJ2-5; TRBD1 matches at 9 bases. J gave up 9 bases and V 5 bases, and 7 bases lay outside the gene matches. The germline V gene encodes CDR1 SEHNR and CDR2 FQNEAQ (reference sequence). The CDR3 is 13 residues long.

The V gene is TRBV29-1, the J gene TRBJ1-1; 9 bases align to TRBD1. Germline V lookup: CDR1 SQVTM, CDR2 ANQGSEA. This CDR3 is 16 amino acids long. V lost 5 bases and J lost 1; bases outside the gene matches: 11. Here the CDR3 reads CSVTGTGWSKNTEAFF. The CDR3 coding sequence is TGCAGCGTTACCGGGACAGGGTGGTCAAAGAACACTGAAGCTTTCTTT.

This clone was detected a few times. The rearrangement links TRBV25-1 to TRBJ2-6; no clear D. Germline lookup yields CDR1 MGHDK and CDR2 SYGVNS. The CDR3 contains 13 residues. The ends were cut back, 7 bases at V and 4 bases at J, with 8 bases in the middle. CDR3 sequence reads: CASTGTGANVLTF. DNA for the CDR3: TGTGCCAGCACAGGAACCGGGGCCAACGTCCTGACTTTC.

This chain uses TRBV19 with TRBJ2-7; TRBD2 aligns across 8 bases. CDR3 length: 16 residues. V shed 7 bases and J 4 bases; nucleotides not matched to a gene: 15. In germline, CDR1 is LNHDA, CDR2 SQIVND (reference sequence). CDR3: CASTPTSAPGGYEQYF. The CDR3 DNA sequence: TGTGCCAGTACTCCGACTAGCGCTCCGGGGGGTTACGAGCAGTACTTC.

The J gene is TRBJ2-5, the V gene TRBV18, with TRBD2 matching over 13 bases. This CDR3 has 16 amino acids. Trimming took 3 bases from V and 5 from J; bases not matched to a gene: 6. CDR1 is KGHSH, CDR2 LQKENI, per germline. The CDR3 DNA reads TGTGCCAGCTCACCGGGGACTAGCGGGATCCGCGAGACCCAGTACTTC. This sequence encodes CASSPGTSGIRETQYF.

The chain carries TRBV6-5 and TRBJ1-1; D possibly corresponds to TRBD1 (5 bases). This CDR3 region has 13 residues. Germline V gene sequence: CDR1 MNHEY, CDR2 SVGAGI. Deletions cut 6 bases from V and 13 bases from J, with 21 bases between. CDR3 bases: TGTGCCAGCAGAGCCGGGACTTTAAGCTATCGTTTCTTT. This translates into CASRAGTLSYRFF.

V and J are TRBV7-3 and TRBJ2-1, with D maybe TRBD1 (7 bases). The CDR3 length is 15 residues. The V gene's germline CDR1 is SGHTA and CDR2 FQGTGA. V was shortened by 2 bases and J by 6 bases, with 14 bases between the two germline ends. CDR3 bases: TGTGCCAGCAGCTTACAGGGGGGTGCAGTCAATGAGCAGTTCTTC. This encodes CASSLQGGAVNEQFF.

In its sample, this clone was seen a few times. This chain links TRBV5-6 with TRBJ1-3; tentatively, D is TRBD1 (5 bases). The CDR3 extends over 15 amino acids. Germline-derived CDR1 and CDR2 are SGHDT and YYEEEE. Trimming removed 1 base at V and 5 bases at J, with 13 bases between. The CDR3 coding sequence is TGTGCCAGCAGCTTGAATCAGGGAGGAAGAAACACCATATATTTT. Amino acids: CASSLNQGGRNTIYF.

The V call is TRBV5-4, the J call TRBJ1-1; no reliable D call. V lost 3 bases to trimming and J lost 0 bases, with 9 bases between them. Germline-derived CDR1 and CDR2 are SGHNT and YYREEE (reference sequence). The CDR3 runs to 14 residues. This chain's CDR3 is CASSSDLMNTEAFF. The CDR3 DNA follows: TGTGCCAGCAGCTCGGACTTGATGAACACTGAAGCTTTCTTT.

The count of this clone is one. The rearrangement joins TRBV5-6 to TRBJ1-1; 9 positions match TRBD1. The CDR3 spans 17 residues. Germline CDR1 reads SGHDT; CDR2 reads YYEEEE. V shed 4 bases and J 1 base; nucleotides not matched to a gene: 11. DNA of the CDR3: TGTGCCAGCAGCCGGGAGGGGACAGGGTTCCCGAACACTGAAGCTTTCTTT. It translates to CASSREGTGFPNTEAFF.

The gene calls are TRBV6-5 and TRBJ2-3; 7 positions agree with TRBD2. Germline trimming cut 8 bases from V and 1 base from J; bases unmatched to any gene: 6. The CDR3 runs 14 residues. Germline V CDR1 and CDR2: MNHEY, SVGAGI. The CDR3 here is CASGPSGRTDTQYF. In DNA form, the CDR3 reads TGTGCCAGCGGCCCTAGCGGTCGCACAGATACGCAGTATTTT.

There are a few counts of this clone. V is TRBV5-1 and J is TRBJ2-7, with TRBD1 identical over 10 bases. The CDR3 sequence is 14 residues long. CDR1 SGHRS and CDR2 YFSETQ come from the germline V gene. V gave up 4 bases and J gave up 4 bases; unmatched junction bases: 5. The CDR3: CASSMGDRGYEQYF. In DNA form, the CDR3 reads TGCGCCAGCAGCATGGGGGACAGGGGTTACGAGCAGTACTTC.

The rearrangement links TRBV6-5 to TRBJ1-2; the D is unclear. The CDR3 is 14 residues long. V lost 5 bases and J 8 bases, leaving 18 bases between the germline ends. The germline V gene has CDR1 MNHEY and CDR2 SVGAGI. DNA for the CDR3: TGTGCCAGCAGTCCGCCTGGGCATTCCGGAGGCTACACCTTC. Translating gives CASSPPGHSGGYTF.

The V and J genes are TRBV2 and TRBJ1-2; the match to TRBD1 covers 8 bases. The V and J ends lost 3 bases and 7 bases, in that order; junction bases with no gene match: 7. Germline V CDR1 and CDR2: SNHLY, FYNNEI. The CDR3 totals 14 residues. CDR3 protein: CASSETQGARGYTF. As DNA, the CDR3 is TGTGCCAGCAGTGAGACGCAGGGGGCGCGTGGCTACACCTTC. Looking up the rest from reference TRBV2 and TRBJ1-2 gives the full variable domain: EPEVTQTPSHQVTQMGQEVILRCVPISNHLYFYWYRQILGQKVEFLVSFYNNEISEKSEIFDDQFSVERPDGSNFTLKIRSTKLEDSAMYFCASSETQGARGYTFGSGTRLTVV.

This clone was detected a few times. The chain links TRBV5-1 to TRBJ1-4, with TRBD1 identical over 9 bases. The CDR3 covers 17 residues. Trimming at V came to 0 bases and at J to 6 bases, leaving 9 bases not matched to a gene. The V gene's germline CDR1 is SGHRS and CDR2 YFSETQ. CDR3 in DNA: TGCGCCAGCAGCTTGGTTGGACAGGGGTCGTCCGATGAAAAACTGTTTTTT. Translation: CASSLVGQGSSDEKLFF.

The chain carries TRBV9 and TRBJ2-3, with TRBD2 identical over 9 bases. Germline CDR1 SGDLS, CDR2 YYNGEE. The CDR3 loop spans 19 amino acids. V dropped 4 bases and J dropped 5; count of bases not matched to a gene: 20. The CDR3 region is CASSLGASGIGPSEDTQYF. The CDR3 DNA follows: TGTGCCAGCAGCCTGGGGGCTAGCGGGATTGGTCCCTCCGAAGATACGCAGTATTTT.

The rearrangement links TRBV18 to TRBJ1-1, with D unclear. Trimming removed 0 bases at V and 1 base at J, with 9 bases between. The CDR3 runs to 15 residues. The germline V gene has CDR1 KGHSH and CDR2 LQKENI. In DNA form, the CDR3 reads TGTGCCAGCTCACCACCATTATCCAGGAACACTGAAGCTTTCTTT. Amino acid sequence: CASSPPLSRNTEAFF.

This chain links TRBV3-1 (or the pseudogene TRBV3-2) with TRBJ2-7; TRBD1 agrees at 9 bases. Trimming at V came to 1 base and at J to 2 bases, leaving 6 bases not matched to a gene. Germline lookup yields CDR1 LGHDT and CDR2 YNNKEL (reference sequence). The CDR3 covers 16 residues. The CDR3 nucleotides are TGTGCCAGCAGCCAAGGGGCGGGACAGGGCACCTACGAGCAGTACTTC. This encodes CASSQGAGQGTYEQYF.

This clone was counted a few times. The chain combines TRBV7-9 with TRBJ1-6, with D possibly TRBD1 on 5 matching bases. Per the germline V gene, CDR1 is SEHNR and CDR2 is FQNEAQ (reference sequence). The length of the CDR3 is 14 residues. Trimming cost V 7 bases and J 6 bases, with 13 bases left between them. CDR3 in DNA: TGTGCCAGCACGGGGGACTCCCTTAATTCACCCCTCCACTTT. Its translation is CASTGDSLNSPLHF.

This chain joins TRBV19 and TRBJ2-3; a possible D gene is TRBD2 (5 bases). The CDR3 loop spans 17 amino acids. V was clipped by 7 bases and J by 0 bases, with 20 bases between them. CDR1 and CDR2 from the germline V gene are LNHDA and SQIVND (reference sequence). In DNA, the CDR3 is TGTGCCAGTACCAAATCCGGACTTCCCTCTAGCACAGATACGCAGTATTTT. Its protein product is CASTKSGLPSSTDTQYF.

V usage is TRBV27 and J usage is TRBJ2-5; D remains unclear. The CDR3 spans 15 residues. The germline V and J ends were trimmed by 2 bases and 5 bases, with 15 bases remaining between them. Germline V CDR1 and CDR2: MNHEY, SMNVEV (reference sequence). CDR3 in amino acids: CASSLGSMGAETQYF. In DNA form, the CDR3 reads TGTGCCAGCAGTTTAGGCTCGATGGGCGCGGAGACCCAGTACTTC.

V usage is TRBV29-1 and J usage is TRBJ2-2; 12 nucleotides align to TRBD2. The CDR3 totals 14 residues. Germline V gene sequence: CDR1 SQVTM, CDR2 ANQGSEA. With V trimmed by 7 bases and J by 5 bases, 5 bases remained unmatched. The CDR3 reads CSAETSGRTGELFF. The CDR3 DNA reads as TGCAGCGCGGAGACTAGCGGGAGAACCGGGGAGCTGTTTTTT.

The chain carries TRBV4-1 and TRBJ1-1, with D unresolved. Germline CDR1 MGHRA, CDR2 YSYEKL. V gave up 1 base and J gave up 7 bases, with 13 bases separating them. This CDR3 spans 14 amino acids. The CDR3 here is CASSQGIAEGEAFF. The CDR3 nucleotides read TGCGCCAGCAGCCAAGGTATCGCCGAGGGTGAAGCTTTCTTT.

This chain links TRBV5-1 with TRBJ2-3, with D tentatively TRBD2 (5 bases). The V end lost 0 bases, the J end lost 2 bases, and 19 bases lay between the germline ends. Germline V gene sequence: CDR1 SGHRS, CDR2 YFSETQ. This CDR3 has 18 residues. CDR3 sequence: CASSLANGTRGSTDTQYF. Here the CDR3 DNA reads TGCGCCAGCAGCTTGGCAAATGGCACCCGAGGGTCCACAGATACGCAGTATTTT.

This rearrangement joins TRBV4-3 to TRBJ2-7; a weak D match, TRBD2 (6 bases). The V gene's germline CDR1 is LGHNA and CDR2 YSLEER. This CDR3 comprises 15 residues. The germline V and J ends were trimmed by 3 bases and 1 base, with 13 bases remaining between them. CDR3 amino acids: CASSHDRLGSYEQYF. CDR3 nucleotide sequence: TGCGCCAGCAGCCATGACCGACTAGGGTCCTACGAGCAGTACTTC.

V usage is TRBV27 and J usage is TRBJ2-7; a weak D match, TRBD2 (6 bases). The germline V gene has CDR1 MNHEY and CDR2 SMNVEV (reference sequence). The CDR3 sequence is 15 residues long. With 2 bases removed from V and 3 bases from J, the gap between germline ends came to 14 bases. The CDR3 DNA sequence: TGTGCCAGCAGTTTAGACGCGGGGCAGGGCTACGAGCAGTACTTC. Its translation is CASSLDAGQGYEQYF.

The rearrangement uses TRBV5-4 and TRBJ1-1, with 7 nucleotides matching TRBD1. V dropped 6 bases and J dropped 4; count of bases not matched to a gene: 6. Germline V CDR1 and CDR2: SGHNT, YYREEE (reference sequence). This CDR3 spans 13 amino acids. CDR3 loop: CASKQGLATEAFF. In DNA, the CDR3 is TGTGCCAGCAAACAGGGGTTGGCCACTGAAGCTTTCTTT.